The clone carrying this TCR beta chain came up once. This specimen belongs to a study of blood T cell repertoires in COVID-19. Study-level background: Italy, Spain and the United States were the sources of the convalescent and acute COVID-19 samples. The analysed material was cDNA or gDNA that came from T cells, B-cell-depleted T cells, or PBMCs.

Seattle patients were enrolled while actively infected and followed longitudinally. Profiling relied on immunoSEQ multiplex PCR, and the TCRdb table lists in-frame clones only, not all of them. Of about 270,000 clones detected, 75% to 90% appear once; the ten largest clones hold 10% to 15%. The J segment lost 11 bases and the V segment lost 0 bases, leaving 12 bases of the junction unmatched. This CDR3 is 16 amino acids long. Germline values: CDR1 SGHTA, CDR2 FQGNSA. This clonotype originated in a woman aged 70-85 years with COVID-19, enrolled during active disease. The chain has TRBV7-2 and TRBJ1-1; 10 bases are shared with TRBD1. Input material: peripheral blood. The CDR3 DNA follows: TGTGCCAGCAGCTTAGCTATATCGGACAGGGGGATCGGGGCTTTCTTT. Its protein product is CASSLAISDRGIGAFF.